This T cell receptor beta chain was obtained from a study of sequential checkpoint blockade in melanoma. This clone is judged medium-sized (0.01 to 0.1%). The treatment: randomized to nivolumab then ipilimumab (arm A) or the reverse (arm B). Here immunoSEQ multiplex PCR was the method, and the copy in TCRdb shows in-frame clones only, minus some. The sample has over 2,000 clones; about 23% are singletons. Germline V gene sequence: CDR1 SGHNT, CDR2 YENEEA. This CDR3 has 15 residues. V was cut by 2 bases and J by 3 bases, with 11 bases left in between. This TCR came from a human donor with melanoma. The sequences come from tumor tissue (inferred from file names), collected from a patient given nivolumab and ipilimumab in sequence. The chain links TRBV11-3 to TRBJ2-1; perhaps TRBD1 as D (5 bases). The CDR3 region is CASSLRGLSYNEQFF. The CDR3 nucleotides are TGTGCCAGCAGCTTAAGGGGCCTTAGCTACAATGAGCAGTTCTTC.